Listed below are T cell receptor beta chains from one sample, sequenced in a study of shared clonotypes between healthy human individuals. Clones were sequenced by immunoSEQ multiplex PCR, and TCRdb holds only the in-frame ones, with some missing. Of about half a million clones in the sample, roughly 78% were seen once. The source material was PBMCs. These receptors were obtained from a woman in her 40s in good health. Some clones in this sample may be carry-over from other donors' samples. Both conserved end residues are part of each CDR3. D genes are given only for firm matches. Clone size is given for some rows only: seen once, a few or many times, or a class if the clone is expanded.

d_gene: .; abundance: .; v_gene: TRBV28; j_gene: TRBJ2-3; CDR3nt: TGTGCCAGCAGTTCCCCGGGGGGCACAGATACGCAGTATTTT; CDR3aa: CASSSPGGTDTQYF
d_gene: .; abundance: .; v_gene: TRBV5-5; j_gene: TRBJ1-1; CDR3nt: TGTGCCAGCAGCTTGCTTGGCGGGGGCAGGAACACTGAAGCTTTCTTT; CDR3aa: CASSLLGGGRNTEAFF
d_gene: TRBD2; abundance: .; v_gene: TRBV27; j_gene: TRBJ2-1; CDR3nt: TGTGCCAGCAGTCTTATAGCGGGAGACACGGCCAATGAGCAGTTCTTC; CDR3aa: CASSLIAGDTANEQFF
d_gene: TRBD2; abundance: .; v_gene: TRBV4-3; j_gene: TRBJ2-1; CDR3nt: TGCGCCAGCAGCCAAGATCGGGGACTAGCGGGAGTTAAGGAGTTCTTC; CDR3aa: CASSQDRGLAGVKEFF
d_gene: TRBD2; abundance: .; v_gene: TRBV5-1; j_gene: TRBJ2-5; CDR3nt: TGCGCCAGCAGACTTGGACTAGCGGGAGTCGGGGAGACCCAGTACTTC; CDR3aa: CASRLGLAGVGETQYF
d_gene: .; abundance: few; v_gene: TRBV7-2; j_gene: TRBJ2-7; CDR3nt: TGTGCCAGCAGCTTTTTTGGGGGAGGCCGGATGGTCTACGAGCAGTACTTC; CDR3aa: CASSFFGGGRMVYEQYF
d_gene: .; abundance: .; v_gene: TRBV6-1; j_gene: TRBJ2-2; CDR3nt: TGTGCCAGTACAGGTTACACCGGGGAGCTGTTTTTT; CDR3aa: CASTGYTGELFF
d_gene: TRBD1; abundance: .; v_gene: TRBV28; j_gene: TRBJ1-5; CDR3nt: TGTGCCAGCAGAGAAACCGGGACAGGGGGCCATCAGCCCCAGCATTTT; CDR3aa: CASRETGTGGHQPQHF
d_gene: TRBD1; abundance: .; v_gene: TRBV28; j_gene: TRBJ1-4; CDR3nt: TGTGCCAGCAAGACAGGGGGAAATGAAAAACTGTTTTTT; CDR3aa: CASKTGGNEKLFF
d_gene: .; abundance: many; v_gene: TRBV15; j_gene: TRBJ2-5; CDR3nt: TGTGCCACCCGGGGGGCGGGACAAGAGACCCAGTACTTC; CDR3aa: CATRGAGQETQYF
d_gene: TRBD2; abundance: .; v_gene: TRBV25-1; j_gene: TRBJ2-5; CDR3nt: TGTGCCAGCAGTGAAGGGGGGGGTGGAGAGACCCAGTACTTC; CDR3aa: CASSEGGGGETQYF
d_gene: .; abundance: few; v_gene: TRBV29-1; j_gene: TRBJ1-1; CDR3nt: TGCAGCGTTTCCCGGGGTGTGAACACTGAAGCTTTCTTT; CDR3aa: CSVSRGVNTEAFF
d_gene: TRBD2; abundance: .; v_gene: TRBV6-4; j_gene: TRBJ2-7; CDR3nt: TGTGCCAGCAGTGACCGGCTAGCGGGAAGAACCTACGAGCAGTACTTC; CDR3aa: CASSDRLAGRTYEQYF
d_gene: TRBD2; abundance: .; v_gene: TRBV7-2; j_gene: TRBJ2-7; CDR3nt: TGTGCCAGCAGCCGGGAGGGACTAGCAGGCTCGTACGAGCAGTACTTC; CDR3aa: CASSREGLAGSYEQYF
d_gene: .; abundance: .; v_gene: TRBV11-3; j_gene: TRBJ2-5; CDR3nt: TGTGCCAGCAGCTTAGTGGTGGGGGAGACCCAGTACTTC; CDR3aa: CASSLVVGETQYF
d_gene: .; abundance: few; v_gene: TRBV13; j_gene: TRBJ1-1; CDR3nt: TGTGCCAGCAGCTTCAACAGGGATCACACTGAAGCTTTCTTT; CDR3aa: CASSFNRDHTEAFF
d_gene: .; abundance: .; v_gene: TRBV2; j_gene: TRBJ2-1; CDR3nt: TGTGCCAGCAGCGATAGGCAGGTATACAATGAGCAGTTCTTC; CDR3aa: CASSDRQVYNEQFF
d_gene: TRBD1; abundance: .; v_gene: TRBV11-2; j_gene: TRBJ1-4; CDR3nt: TGTGCCAGCAGCTCGCCGGGACAGGGTCATGAAAAACTGTTTTTT; CDR3aa: CASSSPGQGHEKLFF
d_gene: .; abundance: .; v_gene: TRBV18; j_gene: TRBJ2-7; CDR3nt: TGTGCCAGCTCTCCAGGGAATCTGGGCGACGAGCAGTACTTC; CDR3aa: CASSPGNLGDEQYF
d_gene: TRBD1; abundance: .; v_gene: TRBV28; j_gene: TRBJ2-7; CDR3nt: TGTGCCAGCAGTTTAGCAGGACAGGGGGGTGCGGGGCAGTACTTC; CDR3aa: CASSLAGQGGAGQYF
d_gene: TRBD2; abundance: .; v_gene: TRBV11-2; j_gene: TRBJ2-7; CDR3nt: TGTGCCAGCAGCTTCGGGACTAGTGCCTACGAGCAGTACTTC; CDR3aa: CASSFGTSAYEQYF
d_gene: TRBD1; abundance: .; v_gene: TRBV19; j_gene: TRBJ1-1; CDR3nt: TGTGCCAGTAGTATAGGTGCGACAGGGATCAACGGCACTGAAGCTTTCTTT; CDR3aa: CASSIGATGINGTEAFF
d_gene: .; abundance: few; v_gene: TRBV6-1; j_gene: TRBJ2-3; CDR3nt: TGTGCCAGCAATCGAATACTAGCTATCACAGATACGCAGTATTTT; CDR3aa: CASNRILAITDTQYF
d_gene: .; abundance: .; v_gene: TRBV27; j_gene: TRBJ2-2; CDR3nt: TGTGCCAGCTCTACCAACCGGGGCTTGAACACCGGGGAGCTGTTTTTT; CDR3aa: CASSTNRGLNTGELFF
d_gene: .; abundance: once; v_gene: TRBV4-1; j_gene: TRBJ2-7; CDR3nt: TGCGCCAGCAGCCAAGATCGGGGCTCCTACGAGCAGTACTTC; CDR3aa: CASSQDRGSYEQYF
d_gene: TRBD1; abundance: once; v_gene: TRBV29-1; j_gene: TRBJ2-5; CDR3nt: TGCAGCGTTGGGGGACAGTCATTACAAGAGACCCAGTACTTC; CDR3aa: CSVGGQSLQETQYF
d_gene: TRBD2; abundance: .; v_gene: TRBV9; j_gene: TRBJ2-7; CDR3nt: TGTGCCAGCAGCGTAGGTAGCGGGAGGACCTACGAGCAGTACTTC; CDR3aa: CASSVGSGRTYEQYF
d_gene: TRBD2; abundance: .; v_gene: TRBV7-3; j_gene: TRBJ2-5; CDR3nt: TGTGCCAGCAGCTCCCCGGGGGCGGGAGGGCAAGAGACCCAGTACTTC; CDR3aa: CASSSPGAGGQETQYF
d_gene: .; abundance: .; v_gene: TRBV10-1; j_gene: TRBJ2-2; CDR3nt: TGCGCCAGCAGTGACGAGATGAACACCGGGGAGCTGTTTTTT; CDR3aa: CASSDEMNTGELFF
d_gene: TRBD1; abundance: .; v_gene: TRBV28; j_gene: TRBJ1-2; CDR3nt: TGTGCCAGCAGTCCCGCTCGGTATCCGGGACAGGGGGCGTCGGGCTACACCTTC; CDR3aa: CASSPARYPGQGASGYTF
d_gene: TRBD1; abundance: .; v_gene: TRBV18; j_gene: TRBJ1-4; CDR3nt: TGTGCCAGCTCACCGAGGACAGGGCGGGAAAAACTGTTTTTT; CDR3aa: CASSPRTGREKLFF
d_gene: .; abundance: .; v_gene: TRBV29-1; j_gene: TRBJ1-4; CDR3nt: TGCAGCGCTGCTCGGGGGTCTGAAAAACTGTTTTTT; CDR3aa: CSAARGSEKLFF
d_gene: TRBD2; abundance: few; v_gene: TRBV7-8; j_gene: TRBJ2-7; CDR3nt: TGTGCCAGCAGCTTAACTAGCGGGAGCTCCTACGAGCAGTACTTC; CDR3aa: CASSLTSGSSYEQYF
d_gene: TRBD2; abundance: .; v_gene: TRBV19; j_gene: TRBJ2-3; CDR3nt: TGTGCCAGTAGAGGACTAGCGGGACCCCATACGCAGTATTTT; CDR3aa: CASRGLAGPHTQYF
d_gene: .; abundance: .; v_gene: TRBV10-3; j_gene: TRBJ2-1; CDR3nt: TGTGCCATCAGTGAGTCCTGGGGGCGCGATGAGCAGTTCTTC; CDR3aa: CAISESWGRDEQFF
d_gene: TRBD1; abundance: .; v_gene: TRBV28; j_gene: TRBJ1-5; CDR3nt: TGTGCCAGCAGACCTGACAGGGGATGGCAGCCCCAGCATTTT; CDR3aa: CASRPDRGWQPQHF
d_gene: .; abundance: .; v_gene: TRBV5-1; j_gene: TRBJ2-1; CDR3nt: TGCGCCAGCAGCTTGCAGGGTTCCAATGAGCAGTTCTTC; CDR3aa: CASSLQGSNEQFF
d_gene: .; abundance: .; v_gene: TRBV5-1; j_gene: TRBJ2-1; CDR3nt: TGCGCCAGCAGCTTGGCGGAGTTGGGCGGGAATGAGCAGTTCTTC; CDR3aa: CASSLAELGGNEQFF